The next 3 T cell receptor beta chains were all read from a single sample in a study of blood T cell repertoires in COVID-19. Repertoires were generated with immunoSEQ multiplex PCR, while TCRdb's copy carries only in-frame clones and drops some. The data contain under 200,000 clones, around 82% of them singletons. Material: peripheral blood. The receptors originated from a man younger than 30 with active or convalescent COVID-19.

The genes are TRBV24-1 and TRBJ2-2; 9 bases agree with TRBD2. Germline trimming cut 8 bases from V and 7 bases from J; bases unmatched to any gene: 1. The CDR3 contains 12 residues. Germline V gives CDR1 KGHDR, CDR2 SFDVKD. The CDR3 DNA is TGTGCCACCAAAGCGGGAGGCGGGGAGCTGTTTTTT. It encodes CATKAGGGELFF.

DNA for the CDR3: TGTGCCAGTAGTAAGACAGGGGCAAACTATGGCTACACCTTC. Translating it yields CASSKTGANYGYTF. This rearrangement joins TRBV19 to TRBJ1-2; 8 positions agree with TRBD1. This CDR3 has 14 amino acids. CDR1 is LNHDA and CDR2 is SQIVND in the germline V gene (reference sequence). The V and J ends lost 4 bases and 2 bases, in that order; junction bases with no gene match: 3.

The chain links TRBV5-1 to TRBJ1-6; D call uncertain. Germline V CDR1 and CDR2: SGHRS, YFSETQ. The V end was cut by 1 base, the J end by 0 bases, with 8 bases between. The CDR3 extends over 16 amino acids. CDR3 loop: CASSLSISSYNSPLHF. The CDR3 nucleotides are TGCGCCAGCAGCTTGTCAATTAGCTCCTATAATTCACCCCTCCACTTT. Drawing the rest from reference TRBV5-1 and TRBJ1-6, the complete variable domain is KAGVTQTPRYLIKTRGQQVTLSCSPISGHRSVSWYQQTPGQGLQFLFEYFSETQRNKGNFPGRFSGRQFSNSRSEMNVSTLELGDSALYLCASSLSISSYNSPLHFGNGTRLTVT.